The entry that follows covers one TCR beta chain sequence. Generated by immunoSEQ multiplex PCR, the TCRdb table keeps only in-frame clones and is missing some. The table shows under 250,000 clones, with roughly 85% occurring only once. The entry originates in a study of blood T cell repertoires in COVID-19. In germline, CDR1 is LGHNA, CDR2 YNFKEQ. V was shortened by 4 bases and J by 7 bases, with 16 bases between the two germline ends. The CDR3 covers 14 residues. The participants were between roughly 18 and 90 years old and came from fewer than 25 US areas. The sample taken for sequencing was PBMCs or T cells enriched from blood (not recorded which). The gene calls are TRBV4-2 and TRBJ2-5, with TRBD2 as a possible D gene (6 bases). The TCR was taken from a woman aged 45-59 years with acute COVID-19. The CDR3 DNA reads as TGTGCCAGCAGCCCCATGTGGGAAGCGGGGACCCAGTACTTC. Translated: CASSPMWEAGTQYF.